This is a list of T cell receptor beta chains from one sample in a study of T cell responses to AZD1222 COVID-19 vaccine. Profiling relied on immunoSEQ multiplex PCR, and the TCRdb table lists in-frame clones only, not all of them. Of under 140,000 clones in the sample, around nine tenths were seen once. This specimen was peripheral blood, taken 28 days after the second AZD1222 dose. These receptors were collected from an adult who received the AZD1222 COVID-19 vaccine. Both conserved end residues are part of each CDR3. The order of the fields is CDR3 DNA, CDR3 protein, clone size, J gene, V gene, D gene. The D gene is left open where the match is weak. Clone size is shown for a subset of rows, as once, few, many or a class of expanded clone.

TGTGCCAGCAGCGCACAAATTGACACTGAAGCTTTCTTT CASSAQIDTEAFF NA TRBJ1-1 TRBV7-6 NA
TGCAGCGCGGACAGGATCGGAACAGATACGCAGTATTTT CSADRIGTDTQYF once TRBJ2-3 TRBV29-1 TRBD1
TGTGCCATCAGTGTTACTAGCGGGGAAGGTGAGCAGTTCTTC CAISVTSGEGEQFF NA TRBJ2-1 TRBV10-3 TRBD2
TGTGCCAGCAGCTTTGCCAGAAACTATGGCTACACCTTC CASSFARNYGYTF NA TRBJ1-2 TRBV7-2 NA
TGCGCCACCTCTGAGGGGGGAAGGTACAATGAGCAGTTCTTC CATSEGGRYNEQFF NA TRBJ2-1 TRBV5-1 NA
TGCGCCAGCAGGACAGGCGCGGGACCCGGCGGGGAGCTGTTTTTT CASRTGAGPGGELFF once TRBJ2-2 TRBV4-1 NA
TGTGCCAGCAGTTACCCGACAGGGACCTACGAGCAGTACTTC CASSYPTGTYEQYF NA TRBJ2-7 TRBV6-2/TRBV6-3 TRBD1
TGTGCCAGCTCACCGACATGGGCAGGGGGGACACACGAGCAGTACTTC CASSPTWAGGTHEQYF NA TRBJ2-7 TRBV18 NA
TGTGCCAGCTCACCATTGAGTAGCGGGGGGCCCCAGCACGAGCAGTACTTC CASSPLSSGGPQHEQYF NA TRBJ2-7 TRBV18 TRBD2
TGTGCCAGCAGCTTTGGGGATCAAGAGACCCAGTACTTC CASSFGDQETQYF NA TRBJ2-5 TRBV7-6 NA
TGCAGCGTAGCCAGGATGAACACTGAAGCTTTCTTT CSVARMNTEAFF NA TRBJ1-1 TRBV29-1 NA
TGTGCCAGCAGCTCGCCGCCAGGAGGGGGGCCTGAAGCTTTCTTT CASSSPPGGGPEAFF NA TRBJ1-1 TRBV5-4 NA
TGTGCCAGCAGCGCCCTCGCCACCGGGGAGCTGTTTTTT CASSALATGELFF NA TRBJ2-2 TRBV27 NA
TGTGCCAGCAGCTTAACACTAGCTGTTGGCACAGATACGCAGTATTTT CASSLTLAVGTDTQYF NA TRBJ2-3 TRBV7-3 NA
TGTGCCAGCTCACGACGCCTTCAGGGGGATACCGGGGAGCTGTTTTTT CASSRRLQGDTGELFF many TRBJ2-2 TRBV18 TRBD1
TGTGCCAGCAGTTTAGCAGGGGGAGGGACTGAAGCTTTCTTT CASSLAGGGTEAFF few TRBJ1-1 TRBV27 TRBD1
TGTGCCAGCAGCCAAGATAAGCGGGGGGTTTCCTACGAGCAGTACTTC CASSQDKRGVSYEQYF NA TRBJ2-7 TRBV14 TRBD2
TGTGCCAGTAGTATCTCCAGGGAAGCCGGGGAGCTGTTTTTT CASSISREAGELFF NA TRBJ2-2 TRBV19 NA
TGTGCCATCAGTTCGGGACAGGGGGCGCCCGGCTACACCTTC CAISSGQGAPGYTF NA TRBJ1-2 TRBV10-3 TRBD1
TGTGCCAGCAGCGATCAGGAAGTCTCCTACAATGAGCAGTTCTTC CASSDQEVSYNEQFF NA TRBJ2-1 TRBV7-9 NA
TGTGCCATCAGTCAGACCCAGACGTCCCAAGAGACCCAGTACTTC CAISQTQTSQETQYF NA TRBJ2-5 TRBV10-3 NA
TGTGCCAGAACGGACAGGGGGTTGGTCGGGGAGCTGTTTTTT CARTDRGLVGELFF NA TRBJ2-2 TRBV6-5 TRBD1
TGTGCCAGCAGCTACTTAGGGGGGAACACTGAAGCTTTCTTT CASSYLGGNTEAFF NA TRBJ1-1 TRBV7-2 NA
TGTGCCAGCGTTAAGTCCGACAGCTATGGCTACACCTTC CASVKSDSYGYTF NA TRBJ1-2 TRBV2 NA
TGCGCCAGCAGCCAAGATAGACCCCCGGGGACAGATACGCAGTATTTT CASSQDRPPGTDTQYF NA TRBJ2-3 TRBV4-1 NA
TGTGCCAGCAGCCAAGGGGCGACAGGGGTCGAGCAGTACTTC CASSQGATGVEQYF NA TRBJ2-7 TRBV4-2 TRBD1
TGTGCCAGCAGTAGGGCCAATGAGCAGTTCTTC CASSRANEQFF NA TRBJ2-1 TRBV2 NA
TGTGCCAGCAGTTACTCCGACCCGGGGGACAATGAGCAGTTCTTC CASSYSDPGDNEQFF NA TRBJ2-1 TRBV6-2/TRBV6-3 NA
TGTGCCAGCAGCCGGACTAGCGGGGTATACAATGAGCAGTTCTTC CASSRTSGVYNEQFF NA TRBJ2-1 TRBV11-2 TRBD2
TGTGCCAGCAGTGTACAGGGGGGCACAGATACGCAGTATTTT CASSVQGGTDTQYF NA TRBJ2-3 TRBV6-4 TRBD1
TGTGCCAGCAGTCCTACGACCGTTAACTATGGCTACACCTTC CASSPTTVNYGYTF NA TRBJ1-2 TRBV6-5 NA
TGTGCCAGCAGTCTTACAGGTTTAGCCAAAAACATTCAGTACTTC CASSLTGLAKNIQYF NA TRBJ2-4 TRBV28 NA
TGTGCTAGCAGCGCAACAGGGGGCGCAGATACGCAGTATTTT CASSATGGADTQYF NA TRBJ2-3 TRBV7-7 TRBD1
TGTGCCACCAGTGACCCTAGCGGGGGGGGCACAGATACGCAGTATTTT CATSDPSGGGTDTQYF NA TRBJ2-3 TRBV24-1 TRBD2
TGTGCCAGCTCACCACGGACAGCGGGAAGCGAGCAGTTCTTC CASSPRTAGSEQFF once TRBJ2-1 TRBV18 NA
TGTGCCAGCAGCTTAGTGCGGGCTGGGAGCTCCTACAATGAGCAGTTCTTC CASSLVRAGSSYNEQFF few TRBJ2-1 TRBV7-2 NA
TGTGCCAGCAGTGAAGCGTGGGCAGCATATCAGCCCCAGCATTTT CASSEAWAAYQPQHF NA TRBJ1-5 TRBV2 NA
TGTGCCGGCAGGGACAGCCCCCACGAGACCCAGTACTTC CAGRDSPHETQYF NA TRBJ2-5 TRBV6-5 TRBD1
TGCAGCGTTTGGAAACCGGGGGCAGAGGAGACCCAGTACTTC CSVWKPGAEETQYF once TRBJ2-5 TRBV29-1 NA
TGTGCCAGCAGCCGCGGACAGGACGAAAAACTGTTTTTT CASSRGQDEKLFF NA TRBJ1-4 TRBV7-9 TRBD1